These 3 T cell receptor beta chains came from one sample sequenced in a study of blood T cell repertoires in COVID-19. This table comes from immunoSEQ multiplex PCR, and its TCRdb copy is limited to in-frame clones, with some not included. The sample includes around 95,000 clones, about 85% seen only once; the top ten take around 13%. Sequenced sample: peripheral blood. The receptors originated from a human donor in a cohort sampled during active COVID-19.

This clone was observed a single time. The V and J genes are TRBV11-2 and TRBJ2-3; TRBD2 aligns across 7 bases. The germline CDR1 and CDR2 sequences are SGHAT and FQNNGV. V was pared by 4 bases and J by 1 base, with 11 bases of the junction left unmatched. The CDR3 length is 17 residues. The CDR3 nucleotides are TGTGCCAGCAGCTCATATTTTGGGGGAGGGGGCACAGATACGCAGTATTTT. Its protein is CASSSYFGGGGTDTQYF.

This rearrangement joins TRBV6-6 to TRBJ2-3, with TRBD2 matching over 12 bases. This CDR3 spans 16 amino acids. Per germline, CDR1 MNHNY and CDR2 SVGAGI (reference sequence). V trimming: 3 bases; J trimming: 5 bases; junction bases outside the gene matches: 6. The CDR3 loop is CASSYLLAGGRDTQYF. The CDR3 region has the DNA TGTGCCAGCAGTTATCTTCTAGCGGGAGGGCGAGATACGCAGTATTTT.

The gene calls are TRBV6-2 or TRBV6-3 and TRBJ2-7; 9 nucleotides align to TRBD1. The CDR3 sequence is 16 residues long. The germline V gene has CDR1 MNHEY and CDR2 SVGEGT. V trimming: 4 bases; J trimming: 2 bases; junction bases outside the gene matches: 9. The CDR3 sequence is CASSLSTGGLTYEQYF. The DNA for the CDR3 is TGTGCCAGCAGTTTAAGTACAGGGGGCCTCACCTACGAGCAGTACTTC.